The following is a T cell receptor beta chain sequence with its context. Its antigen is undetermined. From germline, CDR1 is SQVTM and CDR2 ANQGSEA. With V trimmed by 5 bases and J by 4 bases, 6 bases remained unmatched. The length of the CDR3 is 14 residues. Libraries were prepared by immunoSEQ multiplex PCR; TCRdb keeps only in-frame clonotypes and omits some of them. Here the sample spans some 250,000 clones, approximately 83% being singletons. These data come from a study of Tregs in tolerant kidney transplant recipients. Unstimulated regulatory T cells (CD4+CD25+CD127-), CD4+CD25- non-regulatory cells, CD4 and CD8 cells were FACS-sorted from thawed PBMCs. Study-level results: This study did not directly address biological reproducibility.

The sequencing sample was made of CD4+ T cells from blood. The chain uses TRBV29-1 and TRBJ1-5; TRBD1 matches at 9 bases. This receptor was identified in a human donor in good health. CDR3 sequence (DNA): TGCAGCGTTTCGTCGACAGGGGGTAATCAGCCCCAGCATTTT. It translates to CSVSSTGGNQPQHF. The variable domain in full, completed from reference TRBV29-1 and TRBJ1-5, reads SAVISQKPSRDICQRGTSLTIQCQVDSQVTMMFWYRQQPGQSLTLIATANQGSEATYESGFVIDKFPISRPNLTFSTLTVSNMSPEDSSIYLCSVSSTGGNQPQHFGDGTRLSIL.